This T cell receptor beta chain was captured in a study of cytomegalovirus exposure and HLA in healthy donors. Study-level background: Genotyping showed approximately 81% of about 370 donors falling in the Caucasian-associated ancestry cluster. Study conclusions and caveats: Across HLA loci, a later analysis found differing TCR association rates, with DRB1 most and HLA-C fewest.

PCR used 60 Vbeta primers and 13 Jbeta primers. Profiling relied on immunoSEQ multiplex PCR, and the TCRdb table lists in-frame clones only, not all of them. This repertoire includes tens of thousands of clones. The ends lost 3 bases at V and 4 bases at J; junction bases unmatched: 7. The CDR3 is made up of 16 amino acids. Germline V gene sequence: CDR1 MGHRA, CDR2 YSYEKL. Comments on this clone: The target antigen is unknown.

The V and J genes are TRBV4-1 and TRBJ1-5, with 9 bases fitting TRBD1. Sequencing was done on a sample of PBMCs. This TCR came from a middle-aged woman in good health and CMV-seropositive. This CDR3 reads CASSQGPGQGNQPQHF. In nucleotides, the CDR3 is TGCGCCAGCAGCCAGGGACCGGGACAGGGTAATCAGCCCCAGCATTTT.